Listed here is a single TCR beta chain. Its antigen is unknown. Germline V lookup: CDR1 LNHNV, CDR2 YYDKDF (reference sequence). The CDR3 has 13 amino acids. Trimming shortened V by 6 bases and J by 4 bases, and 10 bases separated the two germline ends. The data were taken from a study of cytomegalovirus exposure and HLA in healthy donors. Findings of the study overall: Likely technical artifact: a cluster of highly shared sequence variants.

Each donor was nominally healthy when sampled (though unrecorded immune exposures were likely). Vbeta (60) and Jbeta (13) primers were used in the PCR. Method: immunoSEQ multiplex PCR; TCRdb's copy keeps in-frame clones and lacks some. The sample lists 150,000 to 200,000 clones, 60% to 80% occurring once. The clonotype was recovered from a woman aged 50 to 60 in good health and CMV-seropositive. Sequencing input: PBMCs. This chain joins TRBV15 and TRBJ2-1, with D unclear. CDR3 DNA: TGTGCCACCAGGTCCCCAGGATACAATGAGCAGTTCTTC. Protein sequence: CATRSPGYNEQFF.